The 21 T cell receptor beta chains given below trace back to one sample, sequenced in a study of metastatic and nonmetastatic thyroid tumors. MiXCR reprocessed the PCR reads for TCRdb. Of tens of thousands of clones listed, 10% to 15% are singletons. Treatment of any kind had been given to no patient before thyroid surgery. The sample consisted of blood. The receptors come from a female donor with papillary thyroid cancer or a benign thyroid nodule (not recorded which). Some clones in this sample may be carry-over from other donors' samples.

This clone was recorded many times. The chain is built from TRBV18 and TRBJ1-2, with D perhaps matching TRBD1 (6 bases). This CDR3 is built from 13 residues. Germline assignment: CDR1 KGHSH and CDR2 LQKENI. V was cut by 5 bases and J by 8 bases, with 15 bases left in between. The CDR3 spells CASSTDRSKGYTF. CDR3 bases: TGTGCCAGCTCAACCGACAGGAGTAAGGGCTACACCTTC.

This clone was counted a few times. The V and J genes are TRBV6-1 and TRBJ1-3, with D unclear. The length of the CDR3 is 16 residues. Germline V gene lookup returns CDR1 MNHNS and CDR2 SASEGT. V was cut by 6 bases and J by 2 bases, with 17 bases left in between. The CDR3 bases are TGTGCCAGCAGCCCTGGATTACGGGTGGCTGGAAACACCATATATTTT. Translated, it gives CASSPGLRVAGNTIYF.

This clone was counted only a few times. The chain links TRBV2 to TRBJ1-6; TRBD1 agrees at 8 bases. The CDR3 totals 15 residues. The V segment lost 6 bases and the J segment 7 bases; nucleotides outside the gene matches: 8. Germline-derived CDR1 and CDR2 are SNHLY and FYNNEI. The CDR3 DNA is TGTGCCAGCAGCGAGGACAGGGCATTAAATTCACCCCTCCACTTT. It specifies CASSEDRALNSPLHF.

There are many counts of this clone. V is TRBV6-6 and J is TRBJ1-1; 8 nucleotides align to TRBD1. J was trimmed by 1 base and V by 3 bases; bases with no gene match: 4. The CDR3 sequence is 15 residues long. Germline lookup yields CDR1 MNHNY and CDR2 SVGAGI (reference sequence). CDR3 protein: CASSYSGTGNTEAFF. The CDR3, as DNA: TGTGCCAGCAGTTATTCCGGGACAGGGAACACTGAAGCTTTCTTT.

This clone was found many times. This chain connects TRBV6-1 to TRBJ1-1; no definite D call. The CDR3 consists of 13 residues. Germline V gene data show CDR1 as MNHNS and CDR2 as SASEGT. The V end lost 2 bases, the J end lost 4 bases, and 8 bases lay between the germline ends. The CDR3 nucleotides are TGTGCCAGCAGTGAACGAGTCACCACTGAAGCTTTCTTT. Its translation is CASSERVTTEAFF.

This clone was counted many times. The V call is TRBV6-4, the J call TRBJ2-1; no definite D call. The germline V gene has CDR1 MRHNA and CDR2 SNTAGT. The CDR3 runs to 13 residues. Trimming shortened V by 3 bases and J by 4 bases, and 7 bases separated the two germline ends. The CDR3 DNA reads TGTGCCAGCAGTGAATGGGGATACAATGAGCAGTTCTTC. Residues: CASSEWGYNEQFF.

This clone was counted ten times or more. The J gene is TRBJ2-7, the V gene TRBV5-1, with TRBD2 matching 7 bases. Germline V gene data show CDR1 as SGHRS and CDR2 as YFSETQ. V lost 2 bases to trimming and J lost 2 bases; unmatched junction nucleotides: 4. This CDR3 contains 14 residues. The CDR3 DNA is TGCGCCAGCAGCTTAACTAGCGAACCCTACGAGCAGTACTTC. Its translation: CASSLTSEPYEQYF.

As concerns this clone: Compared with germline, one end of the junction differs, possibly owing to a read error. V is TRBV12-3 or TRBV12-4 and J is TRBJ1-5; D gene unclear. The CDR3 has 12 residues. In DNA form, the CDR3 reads TGTGCCAGGAGATTACGGTTCGAGCCCCAACATTTT. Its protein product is CARRLRFEPQHF.

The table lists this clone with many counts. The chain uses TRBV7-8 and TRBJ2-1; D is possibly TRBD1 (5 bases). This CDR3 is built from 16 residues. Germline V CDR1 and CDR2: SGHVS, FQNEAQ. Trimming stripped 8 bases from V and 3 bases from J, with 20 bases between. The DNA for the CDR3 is TGTGCCAGCGGAGATCATAAGGGTAGGGGCTACAATGAGCAGTTCTTC. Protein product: CASGDHKGRGYNEQFF.

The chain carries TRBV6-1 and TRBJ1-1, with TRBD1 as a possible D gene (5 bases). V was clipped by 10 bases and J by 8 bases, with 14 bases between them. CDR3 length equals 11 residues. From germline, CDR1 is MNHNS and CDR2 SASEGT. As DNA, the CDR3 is TGTGCCACCAGGCAGGGATCAGAAGCTTTCTTT. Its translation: CATRQGSEAFF.

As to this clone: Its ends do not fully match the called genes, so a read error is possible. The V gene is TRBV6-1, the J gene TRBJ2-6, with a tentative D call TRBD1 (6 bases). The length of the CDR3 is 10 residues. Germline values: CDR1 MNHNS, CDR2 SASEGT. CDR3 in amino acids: CALGANFLTF. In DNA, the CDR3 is TGTGCCTTGGGGGCCAACTTCCTGACTTTC.

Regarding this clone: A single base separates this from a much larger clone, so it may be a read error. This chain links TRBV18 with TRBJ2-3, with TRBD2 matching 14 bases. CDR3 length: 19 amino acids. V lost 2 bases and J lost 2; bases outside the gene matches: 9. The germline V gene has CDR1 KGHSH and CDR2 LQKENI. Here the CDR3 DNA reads TGTGCCAGCTCACCATGGGGGACTAGCGGGAGTCTGGACACAGATACGCAGTATTTT. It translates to CASSPWGTSGSLDTDTQYF.

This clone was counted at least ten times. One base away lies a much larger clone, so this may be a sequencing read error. CDR3 sequence: CASNQGGLAGGQETQYF. The CDR3 nucleotides are TGCGCCAGCAACCAAGGGGGGCTAGCGGGAGGTCAAGAGACCCAGTACTTC. J is TRBJ2-5 and V is TRBV4-3; 11 bases align to TRBD2. The germline V gene has CDR1 LGHNA and CDR2 YSLEER. CDR3 length: 17 amino acids.

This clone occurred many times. This chain's CDR3 is CASSYSGTGGQETQYF. The CDR3 DNA follows: TGTGCCAGCAGTTACTCCGGGACAGGGGGGCAAGAGACCCAGTACTTC. The chain is built from TRBV6-6 and TRBJ2-5; 11 bases map to TRBD1. Germline V gene sequence: CDR1 MNHNY, CDR2 SVGAGI (reference sequence). V was pared by 0 bases and J by 2 bases, with 2 bases of the junction left unmatched. The CDR3 totals 16 residues.

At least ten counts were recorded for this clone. This chain's CDR3 is CASSLRAGVYEQYF. The DNA of the CDR3 is TGTGCCAGCAGCTTACGGGCGGGAGTGTATGAGCAGTACTTC. This chain joins TRBV7-2 and TRBJ2-7; 7 nucleotides match TRBD2. Germline V gene lookup returns CDR1 SGHTA and CDR2 FQGNSA. Trimming cost V 2 bases and J 7 bases; bases outside gene matches: 8. This CDR3 contains 14 residues.

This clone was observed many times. The CDR3 protein is CASSLAGSNYEQYF. Here the CDR3 DNA reads TGCGCCAGCAGCTTGGCGGGGTCGAACTACGAGCAGTACTTC. The V and J genes are TRBV5-1 and TRBJ2-7; a possible D gene is TRBD2 (5 bases). The germline gives CDR1 SGHRS, CDR2 YFSETQ. V lost 0 bases and J lost 3, with 10 bases in between. The CDR3 loop spans 14 amino acids.

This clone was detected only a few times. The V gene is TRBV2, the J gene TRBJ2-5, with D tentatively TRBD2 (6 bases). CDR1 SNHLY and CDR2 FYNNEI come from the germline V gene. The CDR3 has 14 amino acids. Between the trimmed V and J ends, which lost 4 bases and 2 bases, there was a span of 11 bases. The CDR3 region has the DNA TGTGCCAGCAGTGTTCGTCTAGCGCAAGAGACCCAGTACTTC. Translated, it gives CASSVRLAQETQYF.

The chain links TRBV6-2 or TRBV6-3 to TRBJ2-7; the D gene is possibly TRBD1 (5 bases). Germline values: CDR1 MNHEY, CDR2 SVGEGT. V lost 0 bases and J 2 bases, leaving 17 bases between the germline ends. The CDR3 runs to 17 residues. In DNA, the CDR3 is TGTGCCAGCAGTTACTCTTACGTAGTTGACAGCGCCTACGAGCAGTACTTC. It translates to CASSYSYVVDSAYEQYF.

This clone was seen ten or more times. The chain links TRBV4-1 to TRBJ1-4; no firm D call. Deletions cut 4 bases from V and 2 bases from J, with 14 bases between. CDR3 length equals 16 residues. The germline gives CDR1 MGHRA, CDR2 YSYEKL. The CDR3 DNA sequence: TGCGCCAGCAGCCGCATGGAGACATCTACTAATGAAAAACTGTTTTTT. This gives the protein CASSRMETSTNEKLFF.

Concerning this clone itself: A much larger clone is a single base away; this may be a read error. CDR3: CSVGSISSHKQFF. The DNA for the CDR3 is TGCAGCGTTGGGAGTATCTCGTCACATAAGCAGTTCTTC. The gene calls are TRBV29-1 and TRBJ2-1; D unclear. The germline gives CDR1 SQVTM, CDR2 ANQGSEA. Trimming removed 4 bases at V and 11 bases at J, with 18 bases between. This CDR3 has 13 amino acids.

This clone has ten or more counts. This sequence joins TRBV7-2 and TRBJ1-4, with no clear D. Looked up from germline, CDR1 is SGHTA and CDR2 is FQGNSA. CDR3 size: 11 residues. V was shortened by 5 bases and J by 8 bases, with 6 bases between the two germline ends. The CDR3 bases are TGTGCCAGCAGCATATCAGAAAAACTGTTTTTT. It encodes CASSISEKLFF.